This T cell receptor beta chain was captured by sequencing in a study of blood T cell repertoires in COVID-19. Profiled with immunoSEQ multiplex PCR; TCRdb holds only in-frame clones, not every one. The repertoire holds fewer than 450,000 clones, with more than 75% as singletons. Seattle-derived patients entered the study during active infection and were followed longitudinally. J was trimmed by 5 bases and V by 4 bases; bases with no gene match: 11. Germline assignment: CDR1 SGDLS and CDR2 YYNGEE. This CDR3 spans 15 amino acids. Sequenced: peripheral blood. This clonotype originated in a woman aged 45-60 years with COVID-19, enrolled during active disease. The chain recombines TRBV9 with TRBJ2-7; TRBD1 agrees at 8 bases. The CDR3 DNA reads as TGTGCCAGCAGCTCCGGGGCAGGGGGCGCCCACGAGCAGTACTTC. It yields the protein CASSSGAGGAHEQYF. The whole variable domain, remainder taken from reference TRBV9 and TRBJ2-7, is DSGVTQTPKHLITATGQRVTLRCSPRSGDLSVYWYQQSLDQGLQFLIQYYNGEERAKGNILERFSAQQFPDLHSELNLSSLELGDSALYFCASSSGAGGAHEQYFGPGTRLTVT.